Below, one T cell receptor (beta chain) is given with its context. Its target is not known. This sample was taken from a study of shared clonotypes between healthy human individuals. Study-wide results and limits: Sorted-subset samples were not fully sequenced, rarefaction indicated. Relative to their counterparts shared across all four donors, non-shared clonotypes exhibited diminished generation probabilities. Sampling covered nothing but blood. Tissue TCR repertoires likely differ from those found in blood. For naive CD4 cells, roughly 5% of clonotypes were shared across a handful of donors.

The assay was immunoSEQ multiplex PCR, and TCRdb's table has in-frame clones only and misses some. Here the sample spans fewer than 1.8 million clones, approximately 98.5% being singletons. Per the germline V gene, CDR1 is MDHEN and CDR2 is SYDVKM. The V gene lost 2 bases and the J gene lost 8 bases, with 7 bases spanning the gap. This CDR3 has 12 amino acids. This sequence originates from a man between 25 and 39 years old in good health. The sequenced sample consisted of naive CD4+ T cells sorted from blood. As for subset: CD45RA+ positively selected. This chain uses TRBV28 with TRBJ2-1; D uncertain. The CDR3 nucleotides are TGTGCCAGCAGTTTAACTCATGATGAGCAGTTCTTC. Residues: CASSLTHDEQFF.